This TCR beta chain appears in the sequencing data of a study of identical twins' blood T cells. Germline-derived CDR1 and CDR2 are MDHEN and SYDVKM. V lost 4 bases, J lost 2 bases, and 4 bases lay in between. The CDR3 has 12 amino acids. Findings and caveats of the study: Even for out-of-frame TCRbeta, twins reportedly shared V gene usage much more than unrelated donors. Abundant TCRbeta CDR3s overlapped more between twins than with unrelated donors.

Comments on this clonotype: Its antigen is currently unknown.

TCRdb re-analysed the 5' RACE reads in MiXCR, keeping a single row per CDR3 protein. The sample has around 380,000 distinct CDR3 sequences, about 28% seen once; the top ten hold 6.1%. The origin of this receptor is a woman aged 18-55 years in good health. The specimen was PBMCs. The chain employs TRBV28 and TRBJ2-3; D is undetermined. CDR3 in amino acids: CASSSHTDTQYF. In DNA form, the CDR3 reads TGTGCCAGCAGTTCCCACACAGATACGCAGTATTTT.